Below are 22 T cell receptor delta chains sequenced from a single sample in a study of Vδ1+ human thymocytes. Sequences come from RNA converted to cDNA by reverse transcription. CDR3 amplicons came from multiplex PCR with pooled V-gene forward and constant-region reverse primers. TCRdb repeated clone calling on the multiplex PCR reads with CATT. The sample yields 45,000 to 60,000 delta-chain clones, around 15% seen once. Study-level findings and limits: Thymic TRG and TRD repertoires appeared highly polyclonal.

These receptors' targets are unknown. Sequencing used Vdelta1+ gamma-delta thymocytes from the thymus. As to subset: FACS-sorted CD3+ TCRalphabeta- TCRVdelta1+ TCRVdelta2- thymocytes. The receptors come from a boy under two years old who had congenital heart surgery.

The chain couples TRDV1 to TRDJ1; 8 bases align to TRDD3. The CDR3 totals 23 residues. Germline lookup yields CDR1 TSWWSYY and CDR2 QGS. The V segment lost 5 bases and the J segment 0 bases; nucleotides outside the gene matches: 29. In DNA form, the CDR3 reads TGTGCTCTTGGGAAAACCTCCCATTCCCAGTACTGGGGGGTCGATGCGTACACCGATAAACTCATCTTT. Protein sequence: CALGKTSHSQYWGVDAYTDKLIF.

The J gene is TRDJ1, the V gene TRDV1, with 10 bases that match TRDD3. The V segment lost 2 bases and the J segment 7 bases; nucleotides outside the gene matches: 22. Per germline, CDR1 TSWWSYY and CDR2 QGS. The CDR3 runs to 20 residues. The CDR3 here is CALGEIVLLRGIRGFGKLIF. CDR3 DNA sequence: TGTGCTCTTGGGGAAATCGTACTGTTAAGGGGGATACGCGGATTTGGTAAACTCATCTTT.

V and J are TRDV1 and TRDJ1; 12 bases match TRDD3. The CDR3 has 17 residues. Germline V gene lookup returns CDR1 TSWWSYY and CDR2 QGS. J gave up 0 bases and V 5 bases, and 7 bases lay outside the gene matches. The CDR3 region is CALGFRLGDTHTDKLIF. The CDR3 DNA sequence: TGTGCTCTTGGGTTCCGACTGGGGGATACTCACACCGATAAACTCATCTTT.

This clone showed up just a few times. The J gene is TRDJ1, the V gene TRDV1, with D hard to call. The CDR3 is made up of 18 amino acids. CDR1 is TSWWSYY, CDR2 QGS, per germline. Deletions cut 0 bases from V and 8 bases from J, with 25 bases between. The CDR3 nucleotides are TGTGCTCTTGGGGAACTAGGGCGTCCCCTCAGTCCGAAAAGGAAACTCATCTTT. Protein product: CALGELGRPLSPKRKLIF.

The V gene is TRDV1, the J gene TRDJ2, with 13 positions matching TRDD3. This CDR3 comprises 22 residues. Germline V gives CDR1 TSWWSYY, CDR2 QGS. With 0 bases clipped from V and 3 bases from J, the junction kept 16 bases outside the gene matches. CDR3: CALGELGFGLPTGGYVTAQLFF. The CDR3 DNA follows: TGTGCTCTTGGGGAACTAGGGTTCGGTCTTCCGACTGGGGGATACGTGACAGCACAACTCTTCTTT.

This clone occurred a few times. The chain couples TRDV2 to TRDJ1; perhaps TRDD3 as D (5 bases). The CDR3 is 15 amino acids. Trimming took 0 bases from V and 5 from J, leaving 15 bases between them. Germline V gives CDR1 GEAIGNYY, CDR2 EKD. The CDR3 sequence: CACDTVQDNGDKLIF. The DNA for the CDR3 is TGTGCCTGTGACACCGTTCAGGATAATGGAGATAAACTCATCTTT.

This clone has only a few counts. The chain employs TRDV1 and TRDJ1; D is unresolved. V was clipped by 0 bases and J by 1 base, with 6 bases between them. There are 14 residues in the CDR3. Looked up from germline, CDR1 is TSWWSYY and CDR2 is QGS. As DNA, the CDR3 is TGTGCTCTTGGGGAACTTGCCCCCACCGATAAACTCATCTTT. As protein: CALGELAPTDKLIF.

The rearrangement joins TRDV1 to TRDJ1; 11 positions agree with TRDD3. Unmatched junction bases numbered 20, after V lost 5 bases and J lost 0 bases. Germline V gives CDR1 TSWWSYY, CDR2 QGS. The CDR3 has 21 amino acids. The CDR3: CALGPLPHLLGDRRDTDKLIF. The CDR3 DNA follows: TGTGCTCTTGGGCCCCTTCCTCATCTACTGGGGGATAGGCGGGACACCGATAAACTCATCTTT.

This chain uses TRDV1 with TRDJ1; TRDD3 agrees at 9 bases. The CDR3 has 23 amino acids. V dropped 6 bases and J dropped 0; count of bases not matched to a gene: 29. Germline-derived CDR1 and CDR2 are TSWWSYY and QGS. For the CDR3, the DNA is TGTGCTCTTGGTCGTTCTTCTCCTCACCTTCCGGCCTACTGGGGGACCTACACCGATAAACTCATCTTT. Translated: CALGRSSPHLPAYWGTYTDKLIF.

Only a few counts were recorded for this clone. The chain carries TRDV3 and TRDJ1; tentatively, D is TRDD2 or TRDD3 (5 bases each). The V gene's germline CDR1 is TVYSNPD and CDR2 GDNSRS (reference sequence). This CDR3 comprises 17 residues. The V and J ends lost 2 bases and 9 bases respectively, with 31 bases between them. CDR3 loop: CAFGASRGKVLVPELIF. CDR3 nucleotides: TGTGCCTTTGGCGCCAGTCGGGGAAAGGTACTGGTTCCTGAACTCATCTTT.

The table lists this clone with many counts. This specimen includes other DNA sequences encoding the same CDR3. The gene calls are TRAV29/DV5 and TRDJ1, with 12 bases identical to TRDD3. Germline loops: CDR1 NSMFDY, CDR2 ISSIKDK. CDR3 length equals 17 residues. Unmatched junction bases numbered 7, after V lost 1 base and J lost 0 bases. The DNA for the CDR3 is TGTGCAGCAAGCCACCACTGGGGGATACTGTACACCGATAAACTCATCTTT. Amino acid sequence: CAASHHWGILYTDKLIF.

Note on this clone: A much larger clone sits a single nucleotide away, making a read error possible. The rearrangement links TRDV2 to TRDJ1; tentative D call: TRDD3 (5 bases). The CDR3 has 14 residues. Per germline, CDR1 GEAIGNYY and CDR2 EKD. V was pared by 1 base and J by 1 base, with 9 bases between. The DNA for the CDR3 is TGTGCCTGTGACACGGGGGCCCGCACCGATAAACTCATCTTT. Translating it yields CACDTGARTDKLIF.

This clone has only a few counts. The chain employs TRDV1 and TRDJ1; 11 bases match TRDD3. This CDR3 is 24 amino acids long. Germline CDR1 reads TSWWSYY; CDR2 reads QGS. Losses at the gene ends were 2 bases for V and 0 bases for J; bases not matched to a gene: 26. CDR3 protein: CALGEFSSYRSSYWGILDTDKLIF. CDR3 in DNA: TGTGCTCTTGGGGAATTCAGTTCCTACCGCTCCTCGTACTGGGGGATATTGGACACCGATAAACTCATCTTT.

This clone was counted between two and nine times. V gene TRDV1 combines with J gene TRDJ1; 8 positions match TRDD3. This CDR3 has 23 amino acids. From germline, CDR1 is TSWWSYY and CDR2 QGS. Germline trimming cut 2 bases from V and 4 bases from J; bases unmatched to any gene: 30. The chain's CDR3 is CALGEFAERSLLGAPALYDKLIF. CDR3 DNA: TGTGCTCTTGGGGAATTTGCGGAGCGGTCTCTACTGGGGGCACCCGCCCTCTACGATAAACTCATCTTT.

The J gene is TRDJ1, the V gene TRDV1, with 8 bases that match TRDD3. V gave up 4 bases and J gave up 3 bases; unmatched junction bases: 19. Germline-derived CDR1 and CDR2 are TSWWSYY and QGS. This CDR3 is 19 amino acids long. CDR3 amino acids: CALGVPWIWGTRDADKLIF. The CDR3 coding sequence is TGTGCTCTTGGGGTCCCCTGGATCTGGGGGACTCGAGATGCCGATAAACTCATCTTT.

As to this clone: No DNA is shown, since the ends of the CDR3 on it are uncertain; the CDR3 is the one TCRdb lists. The chain combines TRAV29/DV5 with TRDJ2; TRDD3 is taken as the D call from the table, unchecked against the DNA. In germline, CDR1 is NSMFDY, CDR2 ISSIKDK. The CDR3 adds up to 26 amino acids, both ends counted. The CDR3 reads CSVLLCSKWVPPTWYWGIRVTAQLFF.

The chain couples TRDV1 to TRDJ1; D remains ambiguous. The CDR3 totals 21 residues. Trimming took off 0 bases at V and 0 bases at J, with 26 bases between the two ends. Germline CDR1 TSWWSYY, CDR2 QGS. The chain's CDR3 is CALGELPLVVSLGPYTDKLIF. The CDR3 DNA is TGTGCTCTTGGGGAACTTCCCCTGGTAGTCTCCCTCGGACCGTACACCGATAAACTCATCTTT.

There are a few counts of this clone. The rearrangement joins TRDV1 to TRDJ1, with 7 bases aligning to TRDD2. Trimming took 2 bases from V and 1 from J; bases not matched to a gene: 7. Germline assignment: CDR1 TSWWSYY and CDR2 QGS. The CDR3 totals 16 residues. The CDR3 coding sequence is TGTGCTCTTGGGGAATTCCTACGCGGGACCACCGATAAACTCATCTTT. Amino acid sequence: CALGEFLRGTTDKLIF.

The chain links TRDV1 to TRDJ1, with D possibly TRDD3 on 6 matching bases. V was cut by 5 bases and J by 7 bases, with 23 bases left in between. This CDR3 is 16 amino acids long. Germline CDR1 and CDR2: TSWWSYY and QGS. The CDR3 spells CALGTSRGLGCGKLIF. The CDR3 coding sequence is TGTGCTCTTGGGACTTCCCGAGGACTGGGATGCGGTAAACTCATCTTT.

This clone rates as medium-sized. The rearrangement uses TRDV2 and TRDJ1; 11 positions match TRDD3. The length of the CDR3 is 17 residues. V trimming: 0 bases; J trimming: 8 bases; junction bases outside the gene matches: 13. Germline CDR1 is GEAIGNYY and CDR2 is EKD. In DNA, the CDR3 is TGTGCCTGTGACACCCCCGGACCGTGGGGGATACGAATGAAACTCATCTTT. Translated: CACDTPGPWGIRMKLIF.

This chain connects TRDV1 to TRDJ1, with 8 bases lining up with TRDD3. The V gene's germline CDR1 is TSWWSYY and CDR2 QGS. V was clipped by 0 bases and J by 2 bases; unmatched bases: 20. The CDR3 runs 21 residues. CDR3 protein: CALGELIRGDWGLARTDKLIF. The DNA of the CDR3 is TGTGCTCTTGGGGAACTCATTAGAGGTGACTGGGGGTTAGCACGTACCGATAAACTCATCTTT.

The V and J genes are TRDV1 and TRDJ1; D is ambiguous. V lost 9 bases to trimming and J lost 0 bases, with 17 bases between them. CDR1 TSWWSYY and CDR2 QGS come from the germline V gene. This CDR3 region has 15 residues. As DNA, the CDR3 is TGTGCTCTCGCGGAGGTACTACCTCACACCGATAAACTCATCTTT. The encoded protein is CALAEVLPHTDKLIF.